A single sample is the source of the 24 T cell receptor beta chains below, sequenced in a study of CD8 T cells in Susac syndrome. Random hexamers served to reverse transcribe roughly 0.5 to 1 ug RNA. TCRdb fed the immunoSEQ multiplex PCR reads into MiXCR, producing one record per CDR3 protein. The table has 120,000 to 150,000 distinct CDR3 sequences, roughly 95% seen once. The sample consisted of CD4+ T cells from PBMCs. All receptors derive from a human donor with Susac syndrome.

The chain has TRBV12-3 or TRBV12-4 and TRBJ2-1, with D perhaps matching TRBD2 (7 bases). The CDR3 consists of 14 residues. V was pared by 7 bases and J by 7 bases, with 17 bases between. DNA for the CDR3: TGTGCCAGCAAGGGGGAGGGCAGGGAAAATGAGCAGTTCTTC. Its translation is CASKGEGRENEQFF.

The chain employs TRBV2 and TRBJ2-1; either TRBD1 or TRBD2 may supply D (5 bases each). This CDR3 comprises 14 residues. Germline lookup yields CDR1 SNHLY and CDR2 FYNNEI. Trimming took off 4 bases at V and 7 bases at J, with 14 bases between the two ends. CDR3 bases: TGTGCCAGCAGTGCCGGGACGAACGTAAATGAGCAGTTCTTC. This sequence encodes CASSAGTNVNEQFF. Complete variable domain (other parts from reference TRBV2 and TRBJ2-1): EPEVTQTPSHQVTQMGQEVILRCVPISNHLYFYWYRQILGQKVEFLVSFYNNEISEKSEIFDDQFSVERPDGSNFTLKIRSTKLEDSAMYFCASSAGTNVNEQFFGPGTRLTVL.

The chain links TRBV2 to TRBJ1-6; 7 positions match TRBD1. Germline CDR1 and CDR2: SNHLY and FYNNEI. V shed 6 bases, J shed 5 bases, and the junction held 16 bases outside the gene matches. The CDR3 has 18 residues. The CDR3 coding sequence is TGTGCCAGCAGGTTGGGGACAGCGCAAGGCCTTAATAATTCACCCCTCCACTTT. This gives the protein CASRLGTAQGLNNSPLHF.

The CDR3 region has the DNA TGTGCCAGCAAACTGGCCGCAGATACGCAGTATTTT. It yields the protein CASKLAADTQYF. This sequence joins TRBV2 and TRBJ2-3; no definite D call. V lost 7 bases and J lost 4, with 9 bases in between. Germline V gives CDR1 SNHLY, CDR2 FYNNEI. This CDR3 is 12 amino acids long.

The J gene is TRBJ2-1, the V gene TRBV25-1; D gene ambiguous. The V gene's germline CDR1 is MGHDK and CDR2 SYGVNS. The CDR3 consists of 11 residues. The V end lost 4 bases, the J end lost 7 bases, and 5 bases lay between the germline ends. The DNA for the CDR3 is TGTGCCAGCAGTGGCGCGAATGAGCAGTTCTTC. Translated: CASSGANEQFF. Variable domain in full (rest from reference TRBV25-1 and TRBJ2-1): EADIYQTPRYLVIGTGKKITLECSQTMGHDKMYWYQQDPGMELHLIHYSYGVNSTEKGDLSSESTVSRIRTEHFPLTLESARPSHTSQYLCASSGANEQFFGPGTRLTVL.

The rearrangement links TRBV12-5 to TRBJ2-3; 9 bases line up with TRBD2. V shed 0 bases, J shed 4 bases, and the junction held 8 bases outside the gene matches. The CDR3 is 17 residues long. CDR1 and CDR2 (germline): LGHNT, FRNRAP. CDR3 bases: TGTGCTAGTGGTTTGGTACTTACTAGCGGGTTGGCAGATACGCAGTATTTT. It codes for CASGLVLTSGLADTQYF.

The genes are TRBV29-1 and TRBJ2-5; 7 bases align to TRBD1. Looked up from germline, CDR1 is SQVTM and CDR2 is ANQGSEA. This CDR3 contains 13 residues. Trimming took 4 bases from V and 3 from J; bases not matched to a gene: 5. The CDR3 sequence is CSVGTGWEETQYF. CDR3 DNA sequence: TGCAGCGTTGGGACAGGTTGGGAAGAGACCCAGTACTTC.

The rearrangement joins TRBV20-1 to TRBJ1-1; possibly TRBD1 for D (5 bases). The CDR3 covers 12 residues. V dropped 3 bases and J dropped 7 bases, with 12 bases sitting between them. From germline, CDR1 is DFQATT and CDR2 SNEGSKA (reference sequence). Here the CDR3 DNA reads TGCAGTGCTAGGAGGGGCACTTTTGAAGCTTTCTTT. Protein sequence: CSARRGTFEAFF.

This rearrangement joins TRBV19 to TRBJ2-3; D unclear. The CDR3 has 15 amino acids. Trimming left V 6 bases short and J 0 bases short, with 13 bases between. Germline CDR1 is LNHDA and CDR2 is SQIVND (reference sequence). CDR3 nucleotide sequence: TGTGCCAGTAGCAAGATACCATCTAGCACAGATACGCAGTATTTT. Translating gives CASSKIPSSTDTQYF.

The V and J genes are TRBV2 and TRBJ2-1; TRBD2 matches 10 bases. Germline V CDR1 and CDR2: SNHLY, FYNNEI. V shed 5 bases, J shed 15 bases, and the junction held 13 bases outside the gene matches. The CDR3 is 14 amino acids. CDR3 sequence (DNA): TGTGCCAGCAGTCCTGCGGGGACTAGCGCAATTGGGTTCTTC. Its translation: CASSPAGTSAIGFF.

The V call is TRBV24-1, the J call TRBJ1-5, with 9 bases fitting TRBD1. The junction had 7 bases not matched to a gene; V was cut back by 7 bases and J by 4 bases. Germline CDR1 reads KGHDR; CDR2 reads SFDVKD. CDR3 length: 15 residues. The CDR3 loop is CATRAGTGSNQPQHF. CDR3 nucleotide sequence: TGTGCCACCAGAGCAGGGACAGGGAGTAATCAGCCCCAGCATTTT.

DNA for the CDR3: TGTGCCAGCAGTCCCCCTGGGGGACGGACCCAGTACTTC. Protein product: CASSPPGGRTQYF. The rearrangement uses TRBV28 and TRBJ2-5; D could derive from TRBD1 or TRBD2 (5 bases each). The CDR3 has 13 residues. CDR1 is MDHEN and CDR2 is SYDVKM in the germline V gene. V lost 5 bases and J lost 7, with 14 bases in between.

CDR3 protein: CASSHLGGSYEQYF. The CDR3 DNA reads TGTGCCAGCAGCCACCTCGGGGGGTCCTACGAGCAGTACTTC. This sequence joins TRBV14 and TRBJ2-7, with 7 bases identical to TRBD2. Germline values: CDR1 SGHDN, CDR2 FVKESK. The CDR3 is made up of 14 amino acids. V was pared by 3 bases and J by 1 base, with 3 bases of the junction left unmatched.

This chain joins TRBV15 and TRBJ2-7; 8 positions agree with TRBD1. Germline CDR1 LNHNV, CDR2 YYDKDF (reference sequence). Trimming at V came to 8 bases and at J to 4 bases, leaving 10 bases not matched to a gene. CDR3 length: 14 amino acids. The CDR3 bases are TGTGCCACCTCCGGCGACAGGGGTGATTACGAGCAGTACTTC. This translates into CATSGDRGDYEQYF.

A note on this clonotype: One end of the junction varies from germline; a read error may be responsible. The chain links TRBV7-2 to TRBJ1-5; D not resolved. This CDR3 contains 14 residues. Germline CDR1 SGHTA, CDR2 FQGNSA. CDR3 DNA sequence: TGTGCCAGCAGCTCCCAAGGGAGCAGTCAGCCCCAGCATTTT. Translating it yields CASSSQGSSQPQHF.

The J gene is TRBJ1-1, the V gene TRBV19; D uncertain. The germline V gene has CDR1 LNHDA and CDR2 SQIVND (reference sequence). The CDR3 spans 15 residues. V gave up 8 bases and J gave up 0 bases, with 16 bases separating them. CDR3: CASAPNFGMNTEAFF. The CDR3 DNA is TGTGCCAGTGCCCCAAACTTTGGGATGAACACTGAAGCTTTCTTT.

The V gene is TRBV5-1, the J gene TRBJ2-3, with D unresolved. The CDR3 extends over 14 amino acids. The V end lost 0 bases, the J end lost 7 bases, and 12 bases lay between the germline ends. The germline V gene has CDR1 SGHRS and CDR2 YFSETQ. The CDR3: CASSLEVASNTQYF. CDR3 sequence (DNA): TGCGCCAGCAGCTTGGAGGTAGCATCAAATACGCAGTATTTT.

The V and J genes are TRBV10-3 and TRBJ2-5; D is unresolved. This CDR3 is 13 amino acids long. Germline lookup yields CDR1 ENHRY and CDR2 SYGVKD. V shed 8 bases and J shed 1 base, with 11 bases lying between them. The CDR3 protein is CAIGTAVQETQYF. The CDR3 DNA follows: TGTGCCATCGGAACGGCGGTCCAAGAGACCCAGTACTTC.

This clonotype was counted a single time. V is TRBV28 and J is TRBJ2-1; 7 bases match TRBD2. From germline, CDR1 is MDHEN and CDR2 SYDVKM. This CDR3 has 16 residues. V dropped 10 bases and J dropped 0; count of bases not matched to a gene: 12. The DNA for the CDR3 is TGTGCCACTAAATCCCCGGTAGCGGGCTCCTACAATGAGCAGTTCTTC. Protein sequence: CATKSPVAGSYNEQFF.

The chain is built from TRBV6-6 and TRBJ2-7, with D perhaps matching TRBD1 or TRBD2 (6 bases each). V gave up 2 bases and J gave up 3 bases, with 14 bases separating them. CDR3 length equals 15 residues. Germline lookup yields CDR1 MNHNY and CDR2 SVGAGI (reference sequence). The CDR3 spells CASSYSRGLSYEQYF. The CDR3 bases are TGTGCCAGCAGTTACAGCCGGGGGCTAAGCTACGAGCAGTACTTC.

The chain employs TRBV23-1 and TRBJ2-2; perhaps TRBD2 as D (5 bases). TRBV23-1 is an ORF; its function is uncertain. The CDR3 covers 13 residues. V shed 6 bases and J shed 7 bases, with 12 bases lying between them. The CDR3: CASSKKRDGELFF. The DNA of the CDR3 is TGCGCCAGCAGCAAGAAGAGGGACGGGGAGCTGTTTTTT.

This chain connects TRBV12-3 or TRBV12-4 to TRBJ1-2, with D unresolved. Trimming removed 8 bases at V and 2 bases at J, with 9 bases between. The length of the CDR3 is 12 residues. The CDR3 sequence: CASVGENYGYTF. The CDR3 nucleotides are TGTGCCAGCGTTGGGGAGAACTATGGCTACACCTTC.

The V gene is TRBV9, the J gene TRBJ2-1, with D perhaps matching TRBD1 (6 bases). The germline V gene encodes CDR1 SGDLS and CDR2 YYNGEE. Deletions cut 0 bases from V and 1 base from J, with 11 bases between. The length of the CDR3 is 16 residues. The CDR3 nucleotides are TGTGCCAGCAGCGTAGCTGTGGGGGCTTCCTACAATGAGCAGTTCTTC. Its translation is CASSVAVGASYNEQFF.

The chain uses TRBV21-1 and TRBJ2-3; the table gives TRBD2 as D, unverified against the DNA. TRBV21-1 is listed as a pseudogene. CDR3 length: 18 residues. The CDR3 region is CASSKETSGGTSTDTQYF. CDR3 sequence (DNA): TGTGCCAGCAGCAAAGAAACTAGCGGGGGGACCTCCACAGATACGCAGTATTTT.